The T cell receptor beta chain described here comes from a study of blood T cell repertoires in COVID-19. Study in general: COVID-19 samples collected from the United States, Italy and Spain covered acute and convalescent phases. T cells, B-cell-depleted T cells, or PBMCs supplied cDNA or gDNA.

Authors' processing steps: Reference gene primer amplification gave estimated nucleated cell counts. TCRdb's copy holds only in-frame clones and misses some; the assay was immunoSEQ multiplex PCR. V and J calls and clone size follow that table, whereas D and trimming were derived from the DNA. The sample has roughly 500,000 clones, roughly nine tenths seen once. Followed over time, Seattle patients had been enrolled while infection was active. Source material: peripheral blood. The clonotype comes from a man younger than 35 with COVID-19, enrolled during active disease.

The CDR3 here is CASSVYERVEDTEAFF. CDR3 bases: TGTGCCAGCAGCGTGTATGAGAGGGTGGAGGACACTGAAGCTTTCTTT. J is TRBJ1-1 and V is TRBV9, with D unresolved. From germline, CDR1 is SGDLS and CDR2 YYNGEE. CDR3 length: 16 residues. V lost 2 bases and J 3 bases, leaving 17 bases between the germline ends. Drawing the rest from reference TRBV9 and TRBJ1-1, the complete variable domain is DSGVTQTPKHLITATGQRVTLRCSPRSGDLSVYWYQQSLDQGLQFLIQYYNGEERAKGNILERFSAQQFPDLHSELNLSSLELGDSALYFCASSVYERVEDTEAFFGQGTRLTVV.